The T cell receptor (beta chain) under discussion was sequenced for a study of CD8+CD57+ T cells in acquired aplastic anemia. Across the whole study: The mean DNA yield obtained from sorted CD4+ and CD8+ cells came to 3 to 3.5 ug.

The TCR beta profiling, which covered VDJ combination and CDR3 sequence, was carried out using genomic DNA as the template. TCRdb reanalysed the reads using MiXCR and keeps one entry per CDR3 protein. Of under 250,000 distinct CDR3 sequences listed, roughly 33% were seen once; the top ten hold 0.95% to 1.3%. In this sample, this clonotype turned up many times. The antigen is unknown. This CDR3 has 17 amino acids. V lost 2 bases, J lost 7 bases, and 17 bases stayed unmatched. Germline loops: CDR1 MNHNY, CDR2 SVGAGI (reference sequence). Study results and caveats: Patients and controls shared some 30 CD8+ CDR3 sequences, highly expressed in patients.

The V and J genes are TRBV6-6 and TRBJ2-7; TRBD2 aligns across 7 bases. Sequenced input: sorted CD4+, CD8+, or CD8+CD57+ T cells (not recorded which) from PBMCs. This sequence originates from a human donor in good health, serving as a control. The CDR3 region is CASSYGLAGAVMREQYF. The CDR3 nucleotides read TGTGCCAGCAGTTACGGTCTGGCGGGAGCCGTAATGCGGGAGCAGTACTTC.